Below, one TCR beta chain is given with its context. This specimen belongs to a study of Ad26.COV2.S vaccination and SARS-CoV-2 variants. Study-wide background: In the study, Ad26.COV2.S was injected intramuscularly once, or twice 56 days apart.

Profiled with immunoSEQ multiplex PCR; TCRdb holds only in-frame clones, not every one. The data show 410,000 or so clones, with roughly 90% seen just once and approximately 1.7% held by the top ten. V gave up 0 bases and J gave up 1 base, with 12 bases separating them. The CDR3 loop spans 17 amino acids. The germline gives CDR1 MNHEY, CDR2 SVGEGT. Described treatment: 15 to 20 received Ad26.COV2.S at low or high dose, single or two shots; five or six received placebo; per-sample allocation not given. Samples came from day 63 after the first vaccine or placebo injection. Spike of the Wuhan-strain SARS-CoV-2 was expressed by an Ad26 vector, which formed the vaccine.

This chain joins TRBV6-2 or TRBV6-3 and TRBJ2-2, with D perhaps matching TRBD1 (5 bases). The sample in question was peripheral blood, obtained in a trial of Ad26.COV2.S vaccine versus placebo. This clonotype was obtained from a person between 18 and 60 years old who received the Ad26.COV2.S COVID-19 vaccine or a placebo. CDR3 residues: CASSYSGQGWNTGELFF. CDR3 DNA: TGTGCCAGCAGTTACTCGGGTCAGGGTTGGAACACCGGGGAGCTGTTTTTT.